This T cell receptor beta chain was profiled in a study of Ad26.COV2.S vaccination and SARS-CoV-2 variants. The overall study: Ad26.COV2.S given intramuscularly, once or twice 56 days apart. Overall study findings and caveats: The study found higher spike-specific TCR breadth in vaccine than placebo recipients.

From germline, CDR1 is SGHRS and CDR2 YFSETQ. CDR3 length: 16 amino acids. V was pared by 6 bases and J by 2 bases, with 20 bases between. Treatment defined: roughly 20 received Ad26.COV2.S at low or high dose, single or two shots; 5 received placebo; per-sample allocation not given. Collection of the samples took place on day 63 after the first injection of vaccine or placebo. Aged 18-55 years, donor was enrolled in Boston in about 2020. A word on this clone: No antigen is known for it.

The assay was immunoSEQ multiplex PCR, and TCRdb's table has in-frame clones only and misses some. The sample shows about 240,000 clones, roughly 90% of them seen only once. This TCR came from a person aged 18-65 years who received the Ad26.COV2.S COVID-19 vaccine or a placebo. The sequencing used peripheral blood, collected in a trial of Ad26.COV2.S vaccine versus placebo. V and J are TRBV5-1 and TRBJ1-1, with D possibly TRBD1 on 6 matching bases. The CDR3 reads CASTPGGRMGNTEAFF. In DNA, the CDR3 is TGCGCCAGCACCCCGGGGGGGCGTATGGGAAACACTGAAGCTTTCTTT.